The next 18 T cell receptor beta chains were all read from a single sample in a study of blood T cell repertoires in COVID-19. Profiled with immunoSEQ multiplex PCR; TCRdb holds only in-frame clones, not every one. The sample consists of over 75,000 clones, just under 80% of them appearing once. The sequencing sample was made of peripheral blood. The receptor set was obtained from a human donor in a cohort sampled during active COVID-19.

The chain carries TRBV19 and TRBJ1-2, with 7 bases matching TRBD1. The CDR3 length is 16 residues. Germline-derived CDR1 and CDR2 are LNHDA and SQIVND (reference sequence). Unmatched junction bases numbered 15, after V lost 4 bases and J lost 7 bases. CDR3 protein: CASSTRKDRESGGYTF. The CDR3 nucleotides read TGTGCCAGTAGTACTCGAAAAGACAGGGAAAGTGGTGGCTACACCTTC.

This chain links TRBV6-4 with TRBJ1-1, with TRBD1 identical over 9 bases. Germline V gene sequence: CDR1 MRHNA, CDR2 SNTAGT. The junction had 13 bases not matched to a gene; V was cut back by 6 bases and J by 5 bases. This CDR3 contains 16 residues. The DNA of the CDR3 is TGTGCCAGCAGCCCCGGGACAGGGCACCTTGCGACTGAAGCTTTCTTT. Translating gives CASSPGTGHLATEAFF.

This clone was seen a handful of times. This sequence joins TRBV28 and TRBJ2-2; D might be TRBD1 (5 bases). With 2 bases removed from V and 6 bases from J, the gap between germline ends came to 7 bases. The germline V gene has CDR1 MDHEN and CDR2 SYDVKM. The CDR3 runs 13 residues. The CDR3 spells CASSLQGAGELFF. The CDR3 nucleotides are TGTGCCAGCAGTTTACAGGGTGCCGGGGAGCTGTTTTTT.

The gene calls are TRBV30 and TRBJ1-1; a weak D match, TRBD1 (5 bases). CDR1 is GTSNPN, CDR2 SVGIG, per germline (reference sequence). The CDR3 is 14 amino acids. V lost 2 bases and J 1 base, leaving 11 bases between the germline ends. The CDR3 DNA reads TGTGCCTGGAGTACAACCAGGGCGAACACTGAAGCTTTCTTT. The encoded protein is CAWSTTRANTEAFF.

The chain links TRBV28 to TRBJ1-3; D not resolved. Germline CDR1 MDHEN, CDR2 SYDVKM. Trimming removed 10 bases at V and 7 bases at J, with 14 bases between. The CDR3 is 12 amino acids. In nucleotides, the CDR3 is TGTGCCACTCAGTTTCTAGGTAACACCATATATTTT. It specifies CATQFLGNTIYF.

This chain connects TRBV5-1 to TRBJ1-6; 7 bases align to TRBD1. In germline, CDR1 is SGHRS, CDR2 YFSETQ. CDR3 length: 15 residues. With V trimmed by 4 bases and J by 2 bases, 3 bases remained unmatched. CDR3 DNA: TGCGCCAGCAGCGTAACAGGGGCCTATAATTCACCCCTCCACTTT. The encoded protein is CASSVTGAYNSPLHF.

This rearrangement joins TRBV19 to TRBJ2-1; D not resolved. Germline V gene lookup returns CDR1 LNHDA and CDR2 SQIVND (reference sequence). Trimming took 4 bases from V and 10 from J, leaving 17 bases between them. This CDR3 is built from 14 residues. The chain's CDR3 is CASSTPPLGREQFF. The DNA for the CDR3 is TGTGCCAGTAGTACCCCCCCTCTAGGAAGAGAGCAGTTCTTC. The full variable domain, its missing parts supplied by reference TRBV19 and TRBJ2-1, is DGGITQSPKYLFRKEGQNVTLSCEQNLNHDAMYWYRQDPGQGLRLIYYSQIVNDFQKGDIAEGYSVSREKKESFPLTVTSAQKNPTAFYLCASSTPPLGREQFFGPGTRLTVL.

J is TRBJ1-2 and V is TRBV19, with D perhaps matching TRBD1 (5 bases). V was shortened by 7 bases and J by 4 bases, with 22 bases between the two germline ends. Germline CDR1 is LNHDA and CDR2 is SQIVND (reference sequence). This CDR3 region has 16 residues. The CDR3 loop reads CASTTPVGQGSYGYTF. CDR3 sequence (DNA): TGTGCCAGTACCACACCCGTGGGGCAGGGTTCCTATGGCTACACCTTC.

This chain joins TRBV6-5 and TRBJ2-4, with D tentatively TRBD2 (7 bases). V lost 10 bases and J lost 1, with 17 bases in between. Germline-derived CDR1 and CDR2 are MNHEY and SVGAGI. The CDR3 consists of 15 residues. The CDR3 DNA reads TGTGCCACCGGGGGGCCTGGTTGGGCCAAAAACATTCAGTACTTC. Protein sequence: CATGGPGWAKNIQYF.

This clone was seen only once. The chain links TRBV28 to TRBJ1-2; no clear D gene. V was shortened by 1 base and J by 5 bases, with 17 bases between the two germline ends. The CDR3 consists of 16 residues. Per germline, CDR1 MDHEN and CDR2 SYDVKM. CDR3 in amino acids: CASSLYQTSSSYGYTF. The CDR3 DNA reads TGTGCCAGCAGTTTATACCAAACTTCAAGTTCATATGGCTACACCTTC.

This rearrangement joins TRBV5-6 to TRBJ2-7; D perhaps matches TRBD1 (6 bases). V lost 2 bases and J 6 bases, leaving 18 bases between the germline ends. This CDR3 comprises 15 residues. Germline V gene lookup returns CDR1 SGHDT and CDR2 YYEEEE. CDR3 nucleotides: TGTGCCAGCAGCTTTGGACAGTCTTCAGCTCTCGAGCAGTACTTC. This gives the protein CASSFGQSSALEQYF.

The J gene is TRBJ2-7, the V gene TRBV15; D is possibly TRBD2 (5 bases). Germline CDR1 LNHNV, CDR2 YYDKDF (reference sequence). The CDR3 consists of 15 residues. V lost 0 bases, J lost 2 bases, and 11 bases lay in between. In nucleotides, the CDR3 is TGTGCCACCAGCAGAGATGGAGGTCCCACCTACGAGCAGTACTTC. Its translation: CATSRDGGPTYEQYF.

J is TRBJ1-4 and V is TRBV27; 8 nucleotides align to TRBD1. Germline V gene data show CDR1 as MNHEY and CDR2 as SMNVEV (reference sequence). This CDR3 region has 14 residues. Trimming took 2 bases from V and 6 from J; bases not matched to a gene: 2. CDR3 region: CASSLTGGDEKLFF. For the CDR3, the DNA is TGTGCCAGCAGTTTAACAGGGGGGGATGAAAAACTGTTTTTT.

The chain uses TRBV4-1 and TRBJ1-6; possibly TRBD1 for D (6 bases). Germline V CDR1 and CDR2: MGHRA, YSYEKL. Trimming shortened V by 1 base and J by 7 bases, and 14 bases separated the two germline ends. This CDR3 region has 16 residues. The CDR3 nucleotides are TGCGCCAGCAGCCAAGCTTTTTACGGGACAAATTCACCCCTCCACTTT. Protein sequence: CASSQAFYGTNSPLHF.

The chain uses TRBV18 and TRBJ1-6, with TRBD1 identical over 8 bases. Germline CDR1 KGHSH, CDR2 LQKENI. CDR3 length: 14 residues. With 6 bases clipped from V and 14 bases from J, the junction kept 12 bases outside the gene matches. The CDR3: CASSPGQALPALHF. The CDR3 region has the DNA TGTGCCAGCTCCCCGGGACAGGCCTTGCCGGCCCTCCACTTT. The full variable domain, completed using reference TRBV18 and TRBJ1-6, is NAGVMQNPRHLVRRRGQEARLRCSPMKGHSHVYWYRQLPEEGLKFMVYLQKENIIDESGMPKERFSAEFPKEGPSILRIQQVVRGDSAAYFCASSPGQALPALHFGNGTRLTVT.

CDR3 amino acids: CASSPQGQGITDTQYF. The CDR3 DNA sequence: TGCGCCAGCAGCCCCCAGGGACAGGGAATCACAGATACGCAGTATTTT. The chain is built from TRBV5-1 and TRBJ2-3; the match to TRBD1 covers 9 bases. CDR3 length: 16 residues. Trimming cost V 4 bases and J 2 bases; bases outside gene matches: 8. CDR1 and CDR2 (germline): SGHRS, YFSETQ.

This clone was observed a few times. The chain links TRBV28 to TRBJ1-1, with 7 bases identical to TRBD1. Trimming took 9 bases from V and 0 from J; bases not matched to a gene: 4. The CDR3 contains 13 residues. Per the germline V gene, CDR1 is MDHEN and CDR2 is SYDVKM. DNA for the CDR3: TGTGCCAGTGGGACAGCCATGAACACTGAAGCTTTCTTT. Translated: CASGTAMNTEAFF. Full variable domain (missing parts from reference TRBV28 and TRBJ1-1): DVKVTQSSRYLVKRTGEKVFLECVQDMDHENMFWYRQDPGLGLRLIYFSYDVKMKEKGDIPEGYSVSREKKERFSLILESASTNQTSMYLCASGTAMNTEAFFGQGTRLTVV.

V is TRBV27 and J is TRBJ2-7; perhaps TRBD2 as D (5 bases). Germline V gives CDR1 MNHEY, CDR2 SMNVEV (reference sequence). V shed 0 bases and J shed 0 bases, with 9 bases lying between them. This CDR3 contains 15 residues. The CDR3 bases are TGTGCCAGCAGTTTATCCCCGGGGTCCTCCTACGAGCAGTACTTC. Encoded protein: CASSLSPGSSYEQYF.